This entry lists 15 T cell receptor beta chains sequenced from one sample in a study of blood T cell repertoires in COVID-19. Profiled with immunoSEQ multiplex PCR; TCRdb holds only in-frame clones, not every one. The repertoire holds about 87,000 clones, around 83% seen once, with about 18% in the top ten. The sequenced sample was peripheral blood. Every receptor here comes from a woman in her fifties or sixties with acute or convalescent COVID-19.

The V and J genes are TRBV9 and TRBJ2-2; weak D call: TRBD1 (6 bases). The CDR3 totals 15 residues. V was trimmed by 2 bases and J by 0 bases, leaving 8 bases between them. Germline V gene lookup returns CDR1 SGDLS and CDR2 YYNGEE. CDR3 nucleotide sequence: TGTGCCAGCAGCGTCGGGACACCGAACACCGGGGAGCTGTTTTTT. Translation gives CASSVGTPNTGELFF.

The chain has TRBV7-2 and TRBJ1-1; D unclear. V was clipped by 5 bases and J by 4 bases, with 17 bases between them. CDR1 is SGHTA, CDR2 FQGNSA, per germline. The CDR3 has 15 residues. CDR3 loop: CASSQLISPVTEAFF. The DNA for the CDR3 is TGTGCCAGCAGCCAACTAATTAGCCCGGTCACTGAAGCTTTCTTT. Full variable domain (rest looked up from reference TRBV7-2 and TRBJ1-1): GAGVSQSPSNKVTEKGKDVELRCDPISGHTALYWYRQSLGQGLEFLIYFQGNSAPDKSGLPSDRFSAERTGGSVSTLTIQRTQQEDSAVYLCASSQLISPVTEAFFGQGTRLTVV.

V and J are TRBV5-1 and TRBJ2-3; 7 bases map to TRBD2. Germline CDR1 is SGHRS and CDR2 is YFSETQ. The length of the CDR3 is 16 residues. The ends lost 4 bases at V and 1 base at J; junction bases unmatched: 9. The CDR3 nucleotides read TGCGCCAGCAGCCGAGGCTCGGGGGGAGGCACAGATACGCAGTATTTT. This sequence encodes CASSRGSGGGTDTQYF.

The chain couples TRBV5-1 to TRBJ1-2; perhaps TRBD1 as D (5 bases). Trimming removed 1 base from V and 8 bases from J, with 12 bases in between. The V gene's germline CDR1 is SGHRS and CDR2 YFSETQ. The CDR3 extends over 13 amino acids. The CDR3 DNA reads TGCGCCAGCAGCTTGCGGGGGGAGGAAGGCTACACCTTC. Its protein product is CASSLRGEEGYTF.

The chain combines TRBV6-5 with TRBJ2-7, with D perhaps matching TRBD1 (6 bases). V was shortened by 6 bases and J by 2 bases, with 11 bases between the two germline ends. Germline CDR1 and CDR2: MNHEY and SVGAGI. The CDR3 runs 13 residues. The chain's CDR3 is CASSHRAAYEQYF. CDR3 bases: TGTGCCAGCAGCCACAGGGCCGCCTACGAGCAGTACTTC.

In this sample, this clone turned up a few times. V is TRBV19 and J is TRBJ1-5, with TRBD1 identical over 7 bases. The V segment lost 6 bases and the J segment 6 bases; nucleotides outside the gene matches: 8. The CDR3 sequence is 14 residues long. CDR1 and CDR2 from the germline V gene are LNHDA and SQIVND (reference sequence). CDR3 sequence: CASRPGQNFQPQHF. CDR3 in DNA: TGTGCCAGTAGGCCGGGACAGAACTTTCAGCCCCAGCATTTT. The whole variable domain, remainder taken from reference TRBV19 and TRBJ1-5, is DGGITQSPKYLFRKEGQNVTLSCEQNLNHDAMYWYRQDPGQGLRLIYYSQIVNDFQKGDIAEGYSVSREKKESFPLTVTSAQKNPTAFYLCASRPGQNFQPQHFGDGTRLSIL.

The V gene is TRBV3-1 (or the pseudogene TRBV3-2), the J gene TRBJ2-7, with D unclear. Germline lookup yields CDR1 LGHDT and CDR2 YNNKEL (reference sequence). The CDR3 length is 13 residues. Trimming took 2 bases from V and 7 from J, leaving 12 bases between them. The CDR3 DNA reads TGTGCCAGCAGCCAAAATCAGGTCCCAGAGCAGTACTTC. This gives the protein CASSQNQVPEQYF.

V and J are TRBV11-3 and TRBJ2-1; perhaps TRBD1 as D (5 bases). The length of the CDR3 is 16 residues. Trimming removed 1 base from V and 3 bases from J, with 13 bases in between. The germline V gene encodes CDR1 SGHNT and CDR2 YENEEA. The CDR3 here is CASSLGGSRGYNEQFF. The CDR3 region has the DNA TGTGCCAGCAGCTTAGGTGGCTCAAGGGGCTACAATGAGCAGTTCTTC.

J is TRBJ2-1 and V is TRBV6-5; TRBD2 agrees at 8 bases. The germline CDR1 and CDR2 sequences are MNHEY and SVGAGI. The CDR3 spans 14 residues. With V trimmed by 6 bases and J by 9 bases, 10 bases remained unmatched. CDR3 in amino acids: CASRVHSGKAEQFF. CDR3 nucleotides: TGTGCCAGCAGGGTTCATAGCGGGAAGGCTGAGCAGTTCTTC.

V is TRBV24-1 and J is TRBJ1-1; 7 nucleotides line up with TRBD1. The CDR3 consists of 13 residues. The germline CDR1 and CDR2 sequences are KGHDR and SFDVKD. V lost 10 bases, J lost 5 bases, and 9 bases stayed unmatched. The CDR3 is CATMDRSNTEAFF. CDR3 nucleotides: TGTGCCACTATGGACAGGTCGAATACTGAAGCTTTCTTT.

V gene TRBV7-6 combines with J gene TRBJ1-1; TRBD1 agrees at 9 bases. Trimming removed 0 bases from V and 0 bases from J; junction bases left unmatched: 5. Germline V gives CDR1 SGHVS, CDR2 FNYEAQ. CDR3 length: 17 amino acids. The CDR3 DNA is TGTGCCAGCAGCTTAGCGGGGGGACAGGGAATGAACACTGAAGCTTTCTTT. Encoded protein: CASSLAGGQGMNTEAFF.

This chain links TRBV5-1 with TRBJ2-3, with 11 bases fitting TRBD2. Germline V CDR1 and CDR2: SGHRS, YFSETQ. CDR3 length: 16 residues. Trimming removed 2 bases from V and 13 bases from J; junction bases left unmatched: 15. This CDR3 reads CASSFGDGLAGGQKYF. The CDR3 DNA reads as TGCGCCAGCAGCTTCGGAGACGGGCTAGCGGGAGGCCAGAAGTATTTT.

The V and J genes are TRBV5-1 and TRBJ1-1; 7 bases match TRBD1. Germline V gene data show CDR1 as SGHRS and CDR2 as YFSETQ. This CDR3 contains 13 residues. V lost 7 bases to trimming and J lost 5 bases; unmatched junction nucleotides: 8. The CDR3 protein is CASGRQGQTEAFF. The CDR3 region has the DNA TGCGCCAGCGGCAGACAGGGACAGACTGAAGCTTTCTTT.

CDR3 residues: CASSQNRGNQPQHF. DNA for the CDR3: TGTGCCAGCAGTCAGAACAGGGGCAATCAGCCCCAGCATTTT. This chain uses TRBV6-5 with TRBJ1-5, with D possibly being TRBD1 (6 bases). The germline V and J ends were trimmed by 5 bases and 2 bases, with 10 bases remaining between them. CDR1 is MNHEY and CDR2 is SVGAGI in the germline V gene. The CDR3 length is 14 residues.

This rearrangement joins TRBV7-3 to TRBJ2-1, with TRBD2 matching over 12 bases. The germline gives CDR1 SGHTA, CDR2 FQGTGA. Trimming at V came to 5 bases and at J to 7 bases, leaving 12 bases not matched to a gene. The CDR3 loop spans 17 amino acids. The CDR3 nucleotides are TGTGCCAGCAGCCCCATTCCTAGCGGGGGGGCGGGAAATGAGCAGTTCTTC. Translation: CASSPIPSGGAGNEQFF.